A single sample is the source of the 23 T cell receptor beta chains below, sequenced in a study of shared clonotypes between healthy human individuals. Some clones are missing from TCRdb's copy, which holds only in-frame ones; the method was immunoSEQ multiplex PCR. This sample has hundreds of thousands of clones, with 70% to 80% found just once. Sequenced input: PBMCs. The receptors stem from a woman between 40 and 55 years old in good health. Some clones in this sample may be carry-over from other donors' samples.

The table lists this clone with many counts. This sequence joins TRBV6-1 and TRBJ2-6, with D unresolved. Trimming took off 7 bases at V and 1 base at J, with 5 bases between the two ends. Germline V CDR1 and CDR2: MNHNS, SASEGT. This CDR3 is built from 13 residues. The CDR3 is CASIRSGANVLTF. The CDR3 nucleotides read TGTGCCAGCATAAGATCTGGGGCCAACGTCCTGACTTTC.

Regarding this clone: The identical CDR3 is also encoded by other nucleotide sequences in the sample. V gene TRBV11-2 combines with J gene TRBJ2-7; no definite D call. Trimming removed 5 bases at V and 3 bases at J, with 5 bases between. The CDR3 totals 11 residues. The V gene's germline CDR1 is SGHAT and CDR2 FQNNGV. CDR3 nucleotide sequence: TGTGCCAGCAGCCAAAGCTACGAGCAGTACTTC. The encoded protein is CASSQSYEQYF.

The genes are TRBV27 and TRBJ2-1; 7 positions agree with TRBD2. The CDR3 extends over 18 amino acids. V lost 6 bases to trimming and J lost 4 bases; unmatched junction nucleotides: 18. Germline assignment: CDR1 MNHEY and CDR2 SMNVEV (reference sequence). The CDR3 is CASRRLALQTHPYNEQFF. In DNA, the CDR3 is TGTGCCAGCAGGCGACTAGCTCTCCAGACCCACCCTTACAATGAGCAGTTCTTC.

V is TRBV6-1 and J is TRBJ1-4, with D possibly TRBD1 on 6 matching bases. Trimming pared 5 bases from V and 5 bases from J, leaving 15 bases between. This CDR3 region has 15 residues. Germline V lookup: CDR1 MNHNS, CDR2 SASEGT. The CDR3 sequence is CASSKDSGGNEKLFF. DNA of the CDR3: TGTGCCAGCAGTAAGGACAGTGGAGGGAATGAAAAACTGTTTTTT.

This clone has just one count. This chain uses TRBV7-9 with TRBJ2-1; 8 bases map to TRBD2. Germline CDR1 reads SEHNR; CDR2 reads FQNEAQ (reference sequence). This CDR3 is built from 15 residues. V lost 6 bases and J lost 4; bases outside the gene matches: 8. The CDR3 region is CASRPGGGTYNEQFF. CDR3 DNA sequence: TGTGCCAGCAGGCCCGGCGGGGGGACGTACAATGAGCAGTTCTTC. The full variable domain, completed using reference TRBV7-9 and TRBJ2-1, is DTGVSQNPRHKITKRGQNVTFRCDPISEHNRLYWYRQTLGQGPEFLTYFQNEAQLEKSRLLSDRFSAERPKGSFSTLEIQRTEQGDSAMYLCASRPGGGTYNEQFFGPGTRLTVL.

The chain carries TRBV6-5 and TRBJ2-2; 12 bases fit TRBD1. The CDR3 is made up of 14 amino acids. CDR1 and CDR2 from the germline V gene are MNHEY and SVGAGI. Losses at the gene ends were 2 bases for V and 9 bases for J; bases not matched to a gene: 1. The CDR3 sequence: CASSYGTGGRELFF. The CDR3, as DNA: TGTGCCAGCAGTTACGGGACAGGGGGCAGGGAGCTGTTTTTT.

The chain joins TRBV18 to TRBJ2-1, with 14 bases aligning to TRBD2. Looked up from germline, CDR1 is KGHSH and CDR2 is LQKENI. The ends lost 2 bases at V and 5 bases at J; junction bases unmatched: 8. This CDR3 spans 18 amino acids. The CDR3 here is CASSPKTSGRGRNNEQFF. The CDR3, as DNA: TGTGCCAGCTCACCAAAGACTAGCGGGAGGGGTCGGAACAATGAGCAGTTCTTC.

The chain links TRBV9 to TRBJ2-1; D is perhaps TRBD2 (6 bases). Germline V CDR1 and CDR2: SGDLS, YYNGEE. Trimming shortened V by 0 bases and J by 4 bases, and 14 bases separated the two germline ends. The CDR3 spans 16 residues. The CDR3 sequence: CASSVGGSGGYNEQFF. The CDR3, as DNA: TGTGCCAGCAGCGTAGGCGGTAGCGGAGGATACAATGAGCAGTTCTTC. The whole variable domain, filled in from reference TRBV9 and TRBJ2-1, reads DSGVTQTPKHLITATGQRVTLRCSPRSGDLSVYWYQQSLDQGLQFLIQYYNGEERAKGNILERFSAQQFPDLHSELNLSSLELGDSALYFCASSVGGSGGYNEQFFGPGTRLTVL.

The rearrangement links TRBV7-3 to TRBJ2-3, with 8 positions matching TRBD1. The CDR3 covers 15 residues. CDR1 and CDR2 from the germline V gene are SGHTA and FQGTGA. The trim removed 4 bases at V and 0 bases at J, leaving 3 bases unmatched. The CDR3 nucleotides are TGTGCCAGCAGCTCAGGGGGCGGAAGCACAGATACGCAGTATTTT. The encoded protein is CASSSGGGSTDTQYF. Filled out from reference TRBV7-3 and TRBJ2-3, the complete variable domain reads GAGVSQTPSNKVTEKGKYVELRCDPISGHTALYWYRQSLGQGPEFLIYFQGTGAADDSGLPNDRFFAVRPEGSVSTLKIQRTERGDSAVYLCASSSGGGSTDTQYFGPGTRLTVL.

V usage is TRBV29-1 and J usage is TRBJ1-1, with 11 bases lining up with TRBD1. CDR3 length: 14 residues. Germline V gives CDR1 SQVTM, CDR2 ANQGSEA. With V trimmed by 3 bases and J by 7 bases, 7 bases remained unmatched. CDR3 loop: CSVEDRGRTDEAFF. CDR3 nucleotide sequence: TGCAGCGTTGAGGACAGGGGGCGTACGGATGAAGCTTTCTTT.

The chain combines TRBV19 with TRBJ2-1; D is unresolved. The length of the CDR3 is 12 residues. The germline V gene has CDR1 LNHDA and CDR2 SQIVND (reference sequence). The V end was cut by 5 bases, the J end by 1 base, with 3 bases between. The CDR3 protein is CASSPSYNEQFF. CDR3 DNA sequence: TGTGCCAGTAGTCCATCCTACAATGAGCAGTTCTTC.

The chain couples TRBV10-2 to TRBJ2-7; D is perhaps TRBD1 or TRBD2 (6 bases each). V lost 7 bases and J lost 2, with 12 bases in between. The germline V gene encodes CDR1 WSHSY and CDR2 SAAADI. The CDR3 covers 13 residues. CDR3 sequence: CASNRGGPYEQYF. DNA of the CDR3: TGCGCCAGCAATAGAGGGGGGCCCTACGAGCAGTACTTC.

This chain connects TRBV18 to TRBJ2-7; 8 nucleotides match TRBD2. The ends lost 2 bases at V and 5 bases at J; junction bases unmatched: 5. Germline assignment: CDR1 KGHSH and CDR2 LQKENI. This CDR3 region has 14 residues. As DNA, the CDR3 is TGTGCCAGCTCACCAGCGGGAGGTTCGGACGAGCAGTACTTC. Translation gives CASSPAGGSDEQYF.

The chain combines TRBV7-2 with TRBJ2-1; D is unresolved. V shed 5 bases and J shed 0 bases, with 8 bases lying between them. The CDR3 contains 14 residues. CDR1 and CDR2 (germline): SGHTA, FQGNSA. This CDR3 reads CASSRTLSYNEQFF. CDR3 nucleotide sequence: TGTGCCAGCAGCCGAACCCTCTCCTACAATGAGCAGTTCTTC.

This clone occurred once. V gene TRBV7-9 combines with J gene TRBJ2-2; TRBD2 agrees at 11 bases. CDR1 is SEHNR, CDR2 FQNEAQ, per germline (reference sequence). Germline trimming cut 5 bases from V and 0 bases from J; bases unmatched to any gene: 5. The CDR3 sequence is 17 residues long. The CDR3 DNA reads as TGTGCCAGCAGCCCCCGACTAGCGGGACCGAACACCGGGGAGCTGTTTTTT. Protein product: CASSPRLAGPNTGELFF.

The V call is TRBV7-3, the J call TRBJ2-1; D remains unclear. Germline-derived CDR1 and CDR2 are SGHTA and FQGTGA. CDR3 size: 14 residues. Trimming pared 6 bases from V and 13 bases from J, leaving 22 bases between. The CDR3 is CASSPPGRESQQFF. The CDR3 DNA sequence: TGTGCCAGCAGTCCTCCCGGGCGTGAGAGTCAACAGTTCTTC. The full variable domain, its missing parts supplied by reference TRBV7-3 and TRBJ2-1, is GAGVSQTPSNKVTEKGKYVELRCDPISGHTALYWYRQSLGQGPEFLIYFQGTGAADDSGLPNDRFFAVRPEGSVSTLKIQRTERGDSAVYLCASSPPGRESQQFFGPGTRLTVL.

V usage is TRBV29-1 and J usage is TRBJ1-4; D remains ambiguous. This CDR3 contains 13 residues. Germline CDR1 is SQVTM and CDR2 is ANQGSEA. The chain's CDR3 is CNVLVGTNEKLFF. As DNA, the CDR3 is TGCAACGTCCTGGTAGGGACTAATGAAAAACTGTTTTTT.

In DNA form, the CDR3 reads TGTGCCAGCAGCACCAGAGGTGGGGAAATGAACACTGAAGCTTTCTTT. Protein sequence: CASSTRGGEMNTEAFF. The V call is TRBV21-1, the J call TRBJ1-1. TRBV21-1 is given as a pseudogene. CDR3 length: 16 residues.

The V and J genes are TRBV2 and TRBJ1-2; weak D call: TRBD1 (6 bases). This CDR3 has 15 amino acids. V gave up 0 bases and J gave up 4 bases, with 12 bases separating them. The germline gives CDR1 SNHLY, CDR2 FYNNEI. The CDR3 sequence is CASSEAGRGSYGYTF. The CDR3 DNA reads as TGTGCCAGCAGTGAAGCAGGCAGGGGTAGCTATGGCTACACCTTC.

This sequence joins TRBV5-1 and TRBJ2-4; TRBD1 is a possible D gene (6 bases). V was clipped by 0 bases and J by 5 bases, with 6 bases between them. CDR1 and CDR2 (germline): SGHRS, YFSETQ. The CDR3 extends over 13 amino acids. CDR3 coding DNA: TGCGCCAGCAGCTTGGGGACAGAAAACATTCAGTACTTC. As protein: CASSLGTENIQYF.

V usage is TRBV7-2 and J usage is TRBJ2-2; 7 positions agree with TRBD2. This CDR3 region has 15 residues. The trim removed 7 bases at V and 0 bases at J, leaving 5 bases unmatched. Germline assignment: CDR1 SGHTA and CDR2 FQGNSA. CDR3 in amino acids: CASTPGRANTGELFF. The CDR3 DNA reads TGTGCCAGCACCCCAGGGAGGGCGAACACCGGGGAGCTGTTTTTT.

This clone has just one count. CDR3 sequence (DNA): TGCGCCAGCAGTGACGTTGAAAGCTCCTACGAGCAGTACTTC. Its translation is CASSDVESSYEQYF. The gene calls are TRBV10-2 and TRBJ2-7, with D uncertain. The CDR3 spans 14 residues. Trimming left V 3 bases short and J 0 bases short, with 9 bases between. The germline V gene has CDR1 WSHSY and CDR2 SAAADI.

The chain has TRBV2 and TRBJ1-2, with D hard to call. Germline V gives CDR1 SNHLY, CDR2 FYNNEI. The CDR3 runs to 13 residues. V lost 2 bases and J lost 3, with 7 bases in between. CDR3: CASSESAYYGYTF. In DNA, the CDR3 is TGTGCCAGCAGTGAATCAGCCTACTATGGCTACACCTTC.